This T cell receptor beta chain was sequenced during a study of monozygotic twins with inflammatory bowel disease. General observations from the study: The sharing of clonotypes with others was lower in IBD patients than in healthy twins, especially with disease activity. Nothing supported a single strong signal or clonotype that was associated with IBD.

The blood volume drawn from each donor was 2.5 ml. Germline loops: CDR1 MNHEY, CDR2 SVGAGI. There are 15 residues in the CDR3. Using the 5' RACE reads, TCRdb records one entry per CDR3 protein without DNA. The sample holds 80,000 or so distinct CDR3 sequences. About this clonotype itself: Its antigen is not identified.

The chain joins TRBV6-5 to TRBJ2-5. The receptor was derived from a human donor with ulcerative colitis or Crohn's disease, or a healthy co-twin of an affected twin (not recorded which). Sequencing input: blood. The chain's CDR3 is CASSYSIRVKETQYF.